This TCR beta chain was recorded in a study of T cells expressing NK-cell markers. Whole-study results and caveats: These clonotypes also led the CD3+CD56-NKG2C+ fraction in four donors.

TCR beta cDNA was made by 5'RACE template switching with UMIs. From the 5' RACE reads, TCRdb lists one entry per CDR3 protein and no DNA. Seen in this sample are about 550,000 distinct CDR3 sequences; the ten most common clones hold 3% to 4.5%. On this clonotype: Its antigen is not known.

Sample: blood T cells: a sorted CD56 or NKG2C T cell subset, CD4+ or CD8+ T cells, or bulk PBMC T cells (not recorded which). The TCR was taken from a man aged 18 to 29 in good health.

Here the CDR3 reads CSAFIQLAGDVYNEQFF. V gene TRBV20-1 combines with J gene TRBJ2-1; TCRdb indicates TRBD2, and absent DNA this call remains unverified. Germline V gene data show CDR1 as DFQATT and CDR2 as SNEGSKA (reference sequence). The CDR3 has 17 residues.